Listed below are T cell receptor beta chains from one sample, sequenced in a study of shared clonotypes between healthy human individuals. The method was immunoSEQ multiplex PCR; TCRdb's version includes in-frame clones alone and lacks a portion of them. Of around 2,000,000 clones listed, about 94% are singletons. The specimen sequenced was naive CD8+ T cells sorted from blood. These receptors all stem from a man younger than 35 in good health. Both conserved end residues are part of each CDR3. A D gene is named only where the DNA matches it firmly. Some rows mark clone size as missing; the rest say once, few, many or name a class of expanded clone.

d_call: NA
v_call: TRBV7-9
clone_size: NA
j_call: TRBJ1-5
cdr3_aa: CASSLYTGGPYQPQHF
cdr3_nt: TGTGCCAGCAGCTTATATACCGGAGGGCCCTATCAGCCCCAGCATTTT

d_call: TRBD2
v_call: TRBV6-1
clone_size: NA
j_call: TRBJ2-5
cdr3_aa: CASSPPASGGETQYF
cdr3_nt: TGTGCCAGCAGTCCCCCGGCTAGCGGGGGAGAGACCCAGTACTTC

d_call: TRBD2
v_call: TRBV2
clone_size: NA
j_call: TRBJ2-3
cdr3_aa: CASRTSGGTDTQYF
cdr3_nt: TGTGCCAGCAGAACTAGCGGGGGCACAGATACGCAGTATTTT

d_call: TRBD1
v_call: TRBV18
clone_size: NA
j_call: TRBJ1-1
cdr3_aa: CASSLQTGRNTEAFF
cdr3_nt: TGTGCCAGCTCACTACAGACAGGGAGGAACACTGAAGCTTTCTTT

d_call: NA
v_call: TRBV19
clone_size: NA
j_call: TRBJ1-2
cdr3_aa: CASSIWAGITRGYTF
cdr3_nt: TGTGCCAGTAGTATATGGGCCGGGATCACGCGGGGCTACACCTTC

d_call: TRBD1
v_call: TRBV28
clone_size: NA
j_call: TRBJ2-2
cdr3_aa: CASSLQGANTGELFF
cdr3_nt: TGTGCCAGCAGTTTGCAGGGGGCGAACACCGGGGAGCTGTTTTTT

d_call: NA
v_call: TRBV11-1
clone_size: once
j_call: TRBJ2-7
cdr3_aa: CASSSLQGYEQYF
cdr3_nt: TGTGCCAGCAGCTCCCTACAGGGCTACGAGCAGTACTTC

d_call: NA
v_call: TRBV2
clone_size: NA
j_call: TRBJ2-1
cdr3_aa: CASRRGFAYNEQFF
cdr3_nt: TGTGCCAGCAGGAGAGGGTTCGCCTACAATGAGCAGTTCTTC

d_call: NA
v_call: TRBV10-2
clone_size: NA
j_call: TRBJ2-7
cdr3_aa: CARADPAGHEQYF
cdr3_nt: TGCGCCAGAGCGGACCCTGCAGGCCACGAGCAGTACTTC

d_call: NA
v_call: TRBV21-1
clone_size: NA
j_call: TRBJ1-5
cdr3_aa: CASSTETQGRRQQPQHF
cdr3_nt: TGTGCCAGCAGCACCGAAACCCAGGGGAGGAGACAGCAGCCCCAGCATTTT